A selection of T cell receptor beta chains follows, all from one sample in a study of shared clonotypes between healthy human individuals. The table came from immunoSEQ multiplex PCR; TCRdb's copy has only in-frame clones and leaves some out. This table has approximately 940,000 clones, about 80% appearing once. The sample comprised memory CD4+ T cells sorted from blood. The receptors here all came from a man younger than 35 in good health. The CDR3 runs from the conserved cysteine through the conserved F or W. A D gene is named only where the DNA matches it firmly. The size field is filled for only some rows; it gives once, few, many or a size class.

CDR3 length: 15; clone size: -; V gene: TRBV9; D gene: -; J gene: TRBJ1-5; CDR3 DNA: TGTGCCAGCAGCGTAGGAGGACTCAGCAATCAGCCCCAGCATTTT; CDR3 protein: CASSVGGLSNQPQHF
CDR3 length: 12; clone size: -; V gene: TRBV29-1; D gene: -; J gene: TRBJ2-5; CDR3 DNA: TGCAGCGTTATACGGAGTTGGGAGACCCAGTACTTC; CDR3 protein: CSVIRSWETQYF
CDR3 length: 16; clone size: -; V gene: TRBV5-1; D gene: -; J gene: TRBJ1-2; CDR3 DNA: TGCGCCAGCAGCGCGGGACGGACAGCCCCTATTCGGGGCTACACCTTC; CDR3 protein: CASSAGRTAPIRGYTF
CDR3 length: 14; clone size: -; V gene: TRBV6-1; D gene: -; J gene: TRBJ1-1; CDR3 DNA: TGTGCCAGCAAACAGGGCGGGTGTAGAACTGAAGCTTTCTTT; CDR3 protein: CASKQGGCRTEAFF
CDR3 length: 15; clone size: once; V gene: TRBV19; D gene: -; J gene: TRBJ1-5; CDR3 DNA: TGTGCCAGTAGTGCCGTTGGGGCTGGGAATCAGCCCCAGCATTTT; CDR3 protein: CASSAVGAGNQPQHF
CDR3 length: 13; clone size: -; V gene: TRBV29-1; D gene: TRBD1; J gene: TRBJ2-7; CDR3 DNA: TGCAGCGTTCTTCGGGACAGGGGATACGAGCAGTACTTC; CDR3 protein: CSVLRDRGYEQYF
CDR3 length: 16; clone size: -; V gene: TRBV4-3; D gene: -; J gene: TRBJ2-3; CDR3 DNA: TGCGCCAGCAGCCAAGATGTCGGAGGAGGAACAGATACGCAGTATTTT; CDR3 protein: CASSQDVGGGTDTQYF
CDR3 length: 18; clone size: -; V gene: TRBV30; D gene: TRBD1; J gene: TRBJ1-3; CDR3 DNA: TGTGCCTGGAGTGTACAGATCGGGACAGGGTCCTCTGGAAACACCATATATTTT; CDR3 protein: CAWSVQIGTGSSGNTIYF
CDR3 length: 15; clone size: -; V gene: TRBV12-2; D gene: -; J gene: TRBJ2-5; CDR3 DNA: TGTGCAAGTCGCTTAGCTAACAGACGTCAAGAGACCCAGTACTTC; CDR3 protein: CASRLANRRQETQYF
CDR3 length: 16; clone size: -; V gene: TRBV7-2; D gene: TRBD1; J gene: TRBJ1-1; CDR3 DNA: TGTGCCAGCCATAGGACAGGGGGCAAGTCGAACACTGAAGCTTTCTTT; CDR3 protein: CASHRTGGKSNTEAFF
CDR3 length: 13; clone size: few; V gene: TRBV7-2; D gene: -; J gene: TRBJ1-1; CDR3 DNA: TGTGCCAGCAGCCCGGGACGCCTCACTGAAGCTTTCTTT; CDR3 protein: CASSPGRLTEAFF
CDR3 length: 14; clone size: -; V gene: TRBV9; D gene: -; J gene: TRBJ1-2; CDR3 DNA: TGTGCCAGCAGCGGTATCGGGGATAACTATGGCTACACCTTC; CDR3 protein: CASSGIGDNYGYTF
CDR3 length: 13; clone size: -; V gene: TRBV13; D gene: -; J gene: TRBJ2-7; CDR3 DNA: TGTGCCAGCAGCGGCGGACTGAACTACGAGCAGTACTTC; CDR3 protein: CASSGGLNYEQYF
CDR3 length: 14; clone size: -; V gene: TRBV11-3; D gene: -; J gene: TRBJ2-2; CDR3 DNA: TGTGCCAGCAGCCTGATACAGGGAACCGGGGAGCTGTTTTTT; CDR3 protein: CASSLIQGTGELFF
CDR3 length: 15; clone size: -; V gene: TRBV27; D gene: -; J gene: TRBJ1-2; CDR3 DNA: TGTGCCAGCAGTTTATCTATGTACGCTAACTATGGCTACACCTTC; CDR3 protein: CASSLSMYANYGYTF
CDR3 length: 13; clone size: -; V gene: TRBV6-6; D gene: TRBD1; J gene: TRBJ1-1; CDR3 DNA: TGTGCCAGCAGGCCCACAGGGGCGGGTGAAGCTTTCTTT; CDR3 protein: CASRPTGAGEAFF
CDR3 length: 19; clone size: few; V gene: TRBV5-4; D gene: TRBD1; J gene: TRBJ1-2; CDR3 DNA: TGTGCCAGCAGCTCTCCCGGCCTGGGGACAGGGGGTCCTAACTATGGCTACACCTTC; CDR3 protein: CASSSPGLGTGGPNYGYTF
CDR3 length: 15; clone size: -; V gene: TRBV5-1; D gene: -; J gene: TRBJ2-2; CDR3 DNA: TGCGCCAGCAGCTTGGAGTCAACGAACACCGGGGAGCTGTTTTTT; CDR3 protein: CASSLESTNTGELFF
CDR3 length: 15; clone size: -; V gene: TRBV9; D gene: TRBD2; J gene: TRBJ2-7; CDR3 DNA: TGTGCCAGCAGCGTAGACATGGGGGGGAAGTACGAGCAGTACTTC; CDR3 protein: CASSVDMGGKYEQYF
CDR3 length: 13; clone size: -; V gene: TRBV12-5; D gene: TRBD1; J gene: TRBJ1-1; CDR3 DNA: TGTGCTAGTACCACAGGGGGAATAGCTGAAGCTTTCTTT; CDR3 protein: CASTTGGIAEAFF
CDR3 length: 17; clone size: -; V gene: TRBV5-4; D gene: TRBD2; J gene: TRBJ2-7; CDR3 DNA: TGTGCCAGCAGCGACGCTGCTAGCGGGAGTTCCATGGAAGAGCAGTACTTC; CDR3 protein: CASSDAASGSSMEEQYF
CDR3 length: 14; clone size: -; V gene: TRBV5-1; D gene: TRBD1; J gene: TRBJ1-1; CDR3 DNA: TGCGCCAGCAGCCTCGGACAGGTAGTCTCTGAAGCTTTCTTT; CDR3 protein: CASSLGQVVSEAFF
CDR3 length: 14; clone size: -; V gene: TRBV7-8; D gene: -; J gene: TRBJ2-5; CDR3 DNA: TGTGCCAGCAGCTTCGGGGCATACCAGGAGACCCAGTACTTC; CDR3 protein: CASSFGAYQETQYF
CDR3 length: 15; clone size: -; V gene: TRBV19; D gene: TRBD1; J gene: TRBJ1-4; CDR3 DNA: TGTGCCAGTAGTTCCGGGACAGGTTGGGATGAAAAACTGTTTTTT; CDR3 protein: CASSSGTGWDEKLFF
CDR3 length: 17; clone size: -; V gene: TRBV5-1; D gene: TRBD1; J gene: TRBJ1-3; CDR3 DNA: TGCGCCAGCAGCTTGGGGGGGACAGCTACCCTTGGAAACACCATATATTTT; CDR3 protein: CASSLGGTATLGNTIYF
CDR3 length: 12; clone size: once; V gene: TRBV9; D gene: -; J gene: TRBJ2-7; CDR3 DNA: TGTGCCAGCAGCGGAGTATCCTACGAGCAGTACTTC; CDR3 protein: CASSGVSYEQYF
CDR3 length: 15; clone size: once; V gene: TRBV7-6; D gene: -; J gene: TRBJ2-3; CDR3 DNA: TGTGCCAGCAGCTACCGGGAGATTTGGACAGATACGCAGTATTTT; CDR3 protein: CASSYREIWTDTQYF
CDR3 length: 15; clone size: -; V gene: TRBV19; D gene: -; J gene: TRBJ1-6; CDR3 DNA: TGTGCCAGTAGTTCGTCCCTCGGAGTCAATTCACCCCTCCACTTT; CDR3 protein: CASSSSLGVNSPLHF
CDR3 length: 14; clone size: -; V gene: TRBV28; D gene: TRBD1; J gene: TRBJ1-1; CDR3 DNA: TGTGCCAGCAAGGGGGACAGGATGAACACTGAAGCTTTCTTT; CDR3 protein: CASKGDRMNTEAFF
CDR3 length: 15; clone size: -; V gene: TRBV5-4; D gene: -; J gene: TRBJ2-6; CDR3 DNA: TGTGCCAGCAGCCTGGCCAGCTCTGGGGCCAACGTCCTGACTTTC; CDR3 protein: CASSLASSGANVLTF
CDR3 length: 11; clone size: -; V gene: TRBV2; D gene: -; J gene: TRBJ2-5; CDR3 DNA: TGTGCCAGCAGTGGGGAGGAGACCCAGTACTTC; CDR3 protein: CASSGEETQYF
CDR3 length: 15; clone size: once; V gene: TRBV5-1; D gene: TRBD1; J gene: TRBJ1-1; CDR3 DNA: TGCGCCAGCAGCTCAGGGGGCGCGGTTGGGACTGAAGCTTTCTTT; CDR3 protein: CASSSGGAVGTEAFF
CDR3 length: 14; clone size: -; V gene: TRBV10-2; D gene: TRBD2; J gene: TRBJ2-1; CDR3 DNA: TGCGCCAGCAGGTCGGGACTAGCGGGAAATGAGCAGTTCTTC; CDR3 protein: CASRSGLAGNEQFF
CDR3 length: 15; clone size: few; V gene: TRBV10-2; D gene: TRBD1; J gene: TRBJ1-6; CDR3 DNA: TGCGCCACCGCAATTCAGACAGGGAGCAATTCACCCCTCCACTTT; CDR3 protein: CATAIQTGSNSPLHF
CDR3 length: 16; clone size: -; V gene: TRBV18; D gene: -; J gene: TRBJ1-1; CDR3 DNA: TGTGCCAGCTCACCCCTGGGGGGGGAGGTGAACACTGAAGCTTTCTTT; CDR3 protein: CASSPLGGEVNTEAFF
CDR3 length: 13; clone size: once; V gene: TRBV4-1; D gene: -; J gene: TRBJ1-2; CDR3 DNA: TGCGCCAGCAGCCAAGATCGCTTCTATGGCTACACCTTC; CDR3 protein: CASSQDRFYGYTF
CDR3 length: 15; clone size: -; V gene: TRBV7-9; D gene: TRBD1; J gene: TRBJ2-7; CDR3 DNA: TGTGCCAGCAGCTCCGGACAGGGGGCGGGATACGAGCAGTACTTC; CDR3 protein: CASSSGQGAGYEQYF
CDR3 length: 13; clone size: few; V gene: TRBV27; D gene: -; J gene: TRBJ2-2; CDR3 DNA: TGTGCCAGCAGGGGGATGAACACCGGGGAGCTGTTTTTT; CDR3 protein: CASRGMNTGELFF
CDR3 length: 17; clone size: -; V gene: TRBV5-8; D gene: -; J gene: TRBJ1-1; CDR3 DNA: TGTGCCAGCAGCTTGCCGGCAGCGGACCAATGGAACACTGAAGCTTTCTTT; CDR3 protein: CASSLPAADQWNTEAFF
CDR3 length: 14; clone size: -; V gene: TRBV7-9; D gene: -; J gene: TRBJ1-1; CDR3 DNA: TGTGCCAGCAGCTTAGGTGGGGTCGTCACTGAAGCTTTCTTT; CDR3 protein: CASSLGGVVTEAFF
CDR3 length: 13; clone size: -; V gene: TRBV10-3; D gene: TRBD1; J gene: TRBJ1-2; CDR3 DNA: TGTGCCATCAGTGAGGACAGGGACTATGGCTACACCTTC; CDR3 protein: CAISEDRDYGYTF
CDR3 length: 15; clone size: few; V gene: TRBV5-1; D gene: -; J gene: TRBJ1-6; CDR3 DNA: TGCGCCAGCAGCTCCCTGACGGGAGGCAATTCACCCCTCCACTTT; CDR3 protein: CASSSLTGGNSPLHF